This is a list of T cell receptor beta chains from one sample in a study of T cell responses to AZD1222 COVID-19 vaccine. The repertoire was sequenced with immunoSEQ multiplex PCR; TCRdb's copy has only in-frame clones and lacks some. Of 130,000 or so clones listed, approximately 91% are singletons. Sequencing was performed on peripheral blood, taken on day 0 of AZD1222 vaccination. These TCRs come from an adult in good health. CDR3s include the opening cysteine and the closing phenylalanine or tryptophan. D genes are given only for firm matches. A row's size may be missing; if present it is once, few, many or a size class.

-,TRBJ1-5,TRBV21-1,once,TGTGCCAGCAGCACCCTTCACCGGGAGCCAGGGGATCTGTCCCAGCATTTT,CASSTLHREPGDLSQHF
TRBD1,TRBJ2-2,TRBV12-3/TRBV12-4,-,TGTGCCAGCAGCCGACAGGGACCCGGGGAGCTGTTTTTT,CASSRQGPGELFF
-,TRBJ1-6,TRBV27,-,TGTGCCAGCAGTTTTCAGGGAGAGAATTCACCCCTCCACTTT,CASSFQGENSPLHF
TRBD1,TRBJ1-3,TRBV7-9,-,TGTGCCAGCAGCTGGGACAGGGGGACTGGAAACACCATATATTTT,CASSWDRGTGNTIYF
-,TRBJ2-7,TRBV27,-,TGTGCCAGCAGTTTATCGAACAGGGCCGAGCAGTACTTC,CASSLSNRAEQYF
TRBD1,TRBJ1-3,TRBV6-5,-,TGTGCCAGCAGTACACAGGGGACCGGTGGAAACACCATATATTTT,CASSTQGTGGNTIYF
-,TRBJ2-7,TRBV3-1/TRBV3-2,-,TGTGCCAGCAGCCAAGGCATATTAAACTACGAGCAGTACTTC,CASSQGILNYEQYF
TRBD1,TRBJ1-2,TRBV6-5,once,TGTGCCAGCAGGCCTGGAGATGGGACAGCCCGTTTC,CASRPGDGTARF
-,TRBJ2-7,TRBV5-1,-,TGCGCCAGCAGCTTGGACGGTGGGGTGGGCGAGCAGTACTTC,CASSLDGGVGEQYF
-,TRBJ1-3,TRBV18,-,TGTGCCAGCTCACCAGGGGGACGTGGAAACACCATATATTTT,CASSPGGRGNTIYF
TRBD2,TRBJ2-7,TRBV18,-,TGTGCCAGCTCATCAGGACTAGCGGGAGGCCAAAATTCCTACGAGCAGTACTTC,CASSSGLAGGQNSYEQYF
-,TRBJ1-1,TRBV7-8,-,TGTGCCAGCAGCCTAGTACCAGACACTGAAGCTTTCTTT,CASSLVPDTEAFF
-,TRBJ1-1,TRBV29-1,once,TGCAGCGCCCATAGGGGTAAGACTGAAGCTTTCTTT,CSAHRGKTEAFF
-,TRBJ1-4,TRBV7-6,-,TGTGCCAGCAGCTACCAGGGAGTACAAGCTAATGAAAAACTGTTTTTT,CASSYQGVQANEKLFF
TRBD2,TRBJ2-7,TRBV6-5,-,TGTGCCAGCAGTTACAAACTAGCGGGAGAGTACGAGCAGTACTTC,CASSYKLAGEYEQYF
-,TRBJ1-3,TRBV27,-,TGTGCCAGCAGCACAGGGCGACCAGGTGGAAACACCATATATTTT,CASSTGRPGGNTIYF
-,TRBJ1-1,TRBV10-3,-,TGTGCCATCAGTGATCAGGCGAACACTGAAGCTTTCTTT,CAISDQANTEAFF
-,TRBJ1-5,TRBV6-2/TRBV6-3,-,TGTGCCAGCAGTTACGGAGGGGAAAATCAGCCCCAGCATTTT,CASSYGGENQPQHF
-,TRBJ1-6,TRBV4-1,-,TGCGCCAGCAGCCAAGAAGACAGAAATTCACCCCTCCACTTT,CASSQEDRNSPLHF
TRBD2,TRBJ2-2,TRBV3-1/TRBV3-2,once,TGTGCCAGCACCCCAAGGTGGCTAGCGGGAGGGCCGAACACCGGGGAGCTGTTTTTT,CASTPRWLAGGPNTGELFF
-,TRBJ2-7,TRBV30,-,TGTGCCTGGAGTCGGGACTCCCGCGAGCAGTACTTC,CAWSRDSREQYF
TRBD1,TRBJ1-3,TRBV6-5,-,TGTGCCAGCAGTTACCCTACAGGGGGCTCTGGAAACACCATATATTTT,CASSYPTGGSGNTIYF
-,TRBJ1-1,TRBV6-5,-,TGTGCCAGCGCTTGGGGACCGAACACTGAAGCTTTCTTT,CASAWGPNTEAFF
TRBD2,TRBJ2-3,TRBV3-1/TRBV3-2,-,TGTGCCAGCAGCCGATGGGACTACTCAGATACGCAGTATTTT,CASSRWDYSDTQYF
-,TRBJ1-1,TRBV16,-,TGTGCCAGCACTTGGAACGCTGAAGCTTTCTTT,CASTWNAEAFF
-,TRBJ1-1,TRBV3-1/TRBV3-2,-,TGTGCCAGCAGCACTGACAGGCTCATGAACACTGAAGCTTTCTTT,CASSTDRLMNTEAFF